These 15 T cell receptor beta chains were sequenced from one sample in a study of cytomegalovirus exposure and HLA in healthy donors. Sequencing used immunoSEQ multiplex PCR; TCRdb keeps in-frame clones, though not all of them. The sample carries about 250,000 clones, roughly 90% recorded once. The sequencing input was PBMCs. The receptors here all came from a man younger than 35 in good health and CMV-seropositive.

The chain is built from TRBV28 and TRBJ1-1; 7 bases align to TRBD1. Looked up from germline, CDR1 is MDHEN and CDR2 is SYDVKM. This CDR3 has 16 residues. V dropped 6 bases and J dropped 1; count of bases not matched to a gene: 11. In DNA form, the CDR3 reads TGTGCCAGCAGCCTAAACAGGGGACAAGGGAACACTGAAGCTTTCTTT. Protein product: CASSLNRGQGNTEAFF.

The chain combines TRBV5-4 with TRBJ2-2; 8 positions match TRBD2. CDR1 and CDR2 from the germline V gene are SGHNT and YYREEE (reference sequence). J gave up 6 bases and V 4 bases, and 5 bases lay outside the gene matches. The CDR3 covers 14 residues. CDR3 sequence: CASSIGGEAGELFF. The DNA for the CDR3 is TGTGCCAGCAGCATCGGGGGGGAAGCCGGGGAGCTGTTTTTT.

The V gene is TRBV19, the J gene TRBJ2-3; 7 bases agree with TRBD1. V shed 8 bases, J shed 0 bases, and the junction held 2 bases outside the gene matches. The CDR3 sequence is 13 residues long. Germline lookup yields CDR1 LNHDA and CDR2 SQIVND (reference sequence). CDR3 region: CASGQESTDTQYF. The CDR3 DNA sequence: TGTGCCAGTGGACAGGAGAGCACAGATACGCAGTATTTT.

The CDR3 sequence is CASSLGGGADEQYF. The CDR3 DNA is TGTGCCAGCAGCCTGGGCGGGGGGGCGGACGAGCAGTACTTC. V gene TRBV7-8 combines with J gene TRBJ2-7, with 9 bases that match TRBD2. V gave up 5 bases and J gave up 5 bases; unmatched junction bases: 7. Germline CDR1 is SGHVS and CDR2 is FQNEAQ. The CDR3 has 14 amino acids.

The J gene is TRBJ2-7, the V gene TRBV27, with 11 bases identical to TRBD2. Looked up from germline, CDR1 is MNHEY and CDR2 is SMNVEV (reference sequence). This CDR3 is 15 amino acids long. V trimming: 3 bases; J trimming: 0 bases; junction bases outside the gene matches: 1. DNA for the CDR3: TGTGCCAGCAGTTTCGGGACTAGCGGCTCCTACGAGCAGTACTTC. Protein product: CASSFGTSGSYEQYF.

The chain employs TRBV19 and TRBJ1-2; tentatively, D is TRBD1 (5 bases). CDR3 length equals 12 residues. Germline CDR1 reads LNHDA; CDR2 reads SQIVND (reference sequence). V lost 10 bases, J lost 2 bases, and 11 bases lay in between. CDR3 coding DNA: TGTGCCATACAGGAGGCGAACTATGGCTACACCTTC. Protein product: CAIQEANYGYTF.

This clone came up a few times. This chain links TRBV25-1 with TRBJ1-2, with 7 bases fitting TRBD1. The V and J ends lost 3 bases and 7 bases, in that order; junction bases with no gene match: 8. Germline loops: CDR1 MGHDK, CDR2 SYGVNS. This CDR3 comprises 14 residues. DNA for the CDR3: TGTGCCAGCAGTGAGCAGGGGGGTTCGTTTGGCTACACCTTC. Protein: CASSEQGGSFGYTF.

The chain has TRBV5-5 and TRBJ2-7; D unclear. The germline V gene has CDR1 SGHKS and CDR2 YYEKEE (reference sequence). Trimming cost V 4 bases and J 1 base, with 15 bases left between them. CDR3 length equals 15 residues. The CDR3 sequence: CASSPAQYPSYEQYF. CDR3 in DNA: TGTGCCAGCAGCCCCGCGCAGTACCCTTCCTACGAGCAGTACTTC.

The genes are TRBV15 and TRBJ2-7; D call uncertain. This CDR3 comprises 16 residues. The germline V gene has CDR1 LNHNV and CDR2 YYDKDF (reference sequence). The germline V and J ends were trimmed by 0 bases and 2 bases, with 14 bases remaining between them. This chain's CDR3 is CATSRDLKHTTYEQYF. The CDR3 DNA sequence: TGTGCCACCAGCAGAGATCTCAAGCACACCACCTACGAGCAGTACTTC.

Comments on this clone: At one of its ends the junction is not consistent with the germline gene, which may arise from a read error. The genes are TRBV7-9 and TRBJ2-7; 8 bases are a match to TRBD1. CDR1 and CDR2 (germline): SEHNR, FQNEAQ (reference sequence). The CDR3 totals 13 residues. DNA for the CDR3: TGTGCCAGCGTACCTTCAGGACAGGGTGGATTTAACTTC. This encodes CASVPSGQGGFNF.

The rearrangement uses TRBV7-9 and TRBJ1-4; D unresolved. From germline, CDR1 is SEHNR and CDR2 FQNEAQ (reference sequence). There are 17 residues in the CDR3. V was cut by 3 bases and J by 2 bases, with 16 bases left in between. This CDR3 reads CASSLVGATWTNEKLFF. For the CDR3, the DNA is TGTGCCAGCAGCTTGGTCGGAGCCACCTGGACTAATGAAAAACTGTTTTTT.

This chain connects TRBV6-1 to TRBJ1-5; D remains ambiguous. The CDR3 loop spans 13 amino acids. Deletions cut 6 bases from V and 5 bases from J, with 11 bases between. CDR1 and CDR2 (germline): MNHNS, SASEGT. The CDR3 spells CASSPLSDQPQHF. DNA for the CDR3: TGTGCCAGCAGCCCGTTGAGTGATCAGCCCCAGCATTTT.

The CDR3 DNA sequence: TGTGCCAGCAATGACCGCGCGACCACAGATACGCAGTATTTT. Amino acid sequence: CASNDRATTDTQYF. The chain has TRBV27 and TRBJ2-3; D is unresolved. This CDR3 region has 14 residues. The germline gives CDR1 MNHEY, CDR2 SMNVEV (reference sequence). V was trimmed by 7 bases and J by 2 bases, leaving 13 bases between them.

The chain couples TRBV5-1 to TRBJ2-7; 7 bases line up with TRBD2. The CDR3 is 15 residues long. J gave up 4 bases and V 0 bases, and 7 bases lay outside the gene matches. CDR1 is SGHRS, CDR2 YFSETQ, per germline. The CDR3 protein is CASSLGVAGVYEQYF. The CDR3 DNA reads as TGCGCCAGCAGCTTGGGGGTAGCGGGCGTATACGAGCAGTACTTC.

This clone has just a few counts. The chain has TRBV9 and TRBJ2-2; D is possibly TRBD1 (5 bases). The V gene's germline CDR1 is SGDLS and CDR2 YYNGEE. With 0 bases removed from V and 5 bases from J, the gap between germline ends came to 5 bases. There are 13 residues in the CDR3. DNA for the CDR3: TGTGCCAGCAGCGTAGCAGGGACCGGGGAGCTGTTTTTT. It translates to CASSVAGTGELFF.